The 5 T cell receptor beta chains presented below share a single source sample, sequenced in a study of CD8 T cells in ankylosing spondylitis. The study, taken as a whole, reports: Blood of patients with ankylosing spondylitis appeared to be characterized by a TCR beta motif of eight highly homologous variants.

These receptors have no known antigen. Each CDR3 protein gets one entry after TCRdb re-called the 5' RACE reads with MiXCR. The table includes more than 500,000 distinct CDR3 sequences, approximately 5.3% detected once. Sequenced sample: blood, either unsorted or a sorted T cell fraction (not recorded which). The source of these receptors is a male donor with ankylosing spondylitis.

This clonotype was recorded at least ten times. The J gene is TRBJ2-1, the V gene TRBV15; D call uncertain. Germline values: CDR1 LNHNV, CDR2 YYDKDF (reference sequence). Trimming took 2 bases from V and 0 from J, leaving 14 bases between them. The CDR3 loop spans 17 amino acids. The CDR3 DNA reads TGTGCCACCAGCAGAAGGAGCCACCTACCCTCCTACAATGAGCAGTTCTTC. Translating it yields CATSRRSHLPSYNEQFF.

The genes are TRBV19 and TRBJ2-7, with 7 bases aligning to TRBD1. The CDR3 is 15 amino acids. V gave up 5 bases and J gave up 4 bases; unmatched junction bases: 11. Germline V CDR1 and CDR2: LNHDA, SQIVND (reference sequence). In DNA form, the CDR3 reads TGTGCCAGTAGTGGGAGATACAGGGGATCGTACGAGCAGTACTTC. It is translated as CASSGRYRGSYEQYF.

This chain joins TRBV20-1 and TRBJ2-7; D call uncertain. This CDR3 is built from 14 residues. The V gene's germline CDR1 is DFQATT and CDR2 SNEGSKA (reference sequence). V was shortened by 5 bases and J by 3 bases, with 17 bases between the two germline ends. CDR3 loop: CSAHSLGRDYEQYF. CDR3 nucleotides: TGCAGTGCTCACTCGTTAGGTAGGGACTACGAGCAGTACTTC.

This clonotype appeared many times. CDR3 nucleotides: TGTGCCAGCAGTCCCCGAATGATCCAATTCGAGCAGTACTTC. The encoded protein is CASSPRMIQFEQYF. V is TRBV28 and J is TRBJ2-7, with D unclear. CDR3 length equals 14 residues. Germline V lookup: CDR1 MDHEN, CDR2 SYDVKM. The V end was cut by 5 bases, the J end by 6 bases, with 17 bases between.

This clonotype was picked up many times. The chain links TRBV10-3 to TRBJ2-3, with D possibly matching TRBD2 (6 bases). This CDR3 is built from 14 residues. Trimming removed 7 bases from V and 4 bases from J, with 15 bases in between. Germline values: CDR1 ENHRY, CDR2 SYGVKD. The CDR3 sequence: CAINRGEKADTQYF. The CDR3 DNA reads as TGTGCCATCAACCGCGGGGAAAAGGCAGATACGCAGTATTTT.